Below, 30 T cell receptor beta chains from the same sample are listed, as sequenced in a study. TCRdb processed the 5' RACE reads anew with MiXCR; each CDR3 protein has one entry. Of about 54,000 distinct CDR3 sequences in the sample, roughly 15% were seen once. Sequences were obtained from naive CD4+ T cells sorted from blood. Subset specified: naive CD4+ T cells, CD4+CD45RA+CD25-. These receptors came from a female donor with breast cancer.

The rearrangement joins TRBV20-1 to TRBJ2-7; 9 nucleotides align to TRBD2. This CDR3 is built from 14 residues. Trimming cost V 5 bases and J 9 bases; bases outside gene matches: 14. Germline CDR1 DFQATT, CDR2 SNEGSKA (reference sequence). The CDR3 DNA follows: TGCAGTGCTCCTGCTAGCGGGGTACTACGCGGGCAGTACTTC. Translation gives CSAPASGVLRGQYF.

This clonotype was found a few times. The rearrangement joins TRBV15 to TRBJ1-1; the D is unclear. CDR3 size: 13 residues. V was pared by 3 bases and J by 4 bases, with 9 bases between. CDR1 is LNHNV and CDR2 is YYDKDF in the germline V gene (reference sequence). The CDR3 nucleotides read TGTGCCACCAGCAGTTACAGAGGCACTGAAGCTTTCTTT. Protein sequence: CATSSYRGTEAFF.

Notes on this clonotype: A read error is possible here, since a much larger clone lies one base away. The chain carries TRBV7-2 and TRBJ1-2; no clear D gene. Germline V gene data show CDR1 as SGHTA and CDR2 as FQGNSA. The CDR3 sequence is 16 residues long. This chain's CDR3 is CASSLVLAGLTYGCTF. CDR3 nucleotide sequence: TGTGCCAGCAGCTTAGTTCTGGCGGGGTTAACTTATGGCTGCACCTTC.

Ten or more counts support this clonotype. The V and J genes are TRBV20-1 and TRBJ1-4, with D unclear. The CDR3 extends over 13 amino acids. Trimming took off 4 bases at V and 0 bases at J, with 6 bases between the two ends. The germline V gene has CDR1 DFQATT and CDR2 SNEGSKA (reference sequence). Here the CDR3 reads CSATSATNEKLFF. The CDR3 DNA is TGCAGTGCTACGAGTGCAACTAATGAAAAACTGTTTTTT.

This clonotype occurred a few times. This rearrangement joins TRBV7-3 to TRBJ2-1, with 8 bases fitting TRBD2. CDR1 SGHTA and CDR2 FQGTGA come from the germline V gene. J was trimmed by 1 base and V by 2 bases; bases with no gene match: 13. The CDR3 is made up of 19 amino acids. The CDR3 DNA follows: TGTGCCAGCAGCTTACGGGAGGGGGGTGGACTCTCATCCTACAATGAGCAGTTCTTC. This sequence encodes CASSLREGGGLSSYNEQFF.

The chain is built from TRBV5-4 and TRBJ2-1; 10 nucleotides match TRBD2. Losses at the gene ends were 2 bases for V and 5 bases for J; bases not matched to a gene: 7. This CDR3 has 16 amino acids. CDR1 is SGHNT, CDR2 YYREEE, per germline (reference sequence). CDR3 coding DNA: TGTGCCAGCAGCTTTCCTAGCGGGAGTTTCCACAATGAGCAGTTCTTC. It translates to CASSFPSGSFHNEQFF.

This clonotype occurred many times. The J gene is TRBJ1-1, the V gene TRBV5-1; no reliable D call. CDR3 size: 13 residues. V lost 0 bases to trimming and J lost 1 base, with 4 bases between them. Germline lookup yields CDR1 SGHRS and CDR2 YFSETQ. The CDR3 is CASSLAGNTEAFF. The CDR3 DNA reads as TGCGCCAGCAGCTTGGCGGGGAACACTGAAGCTTTCTTT.

This chain uses TRBV5-1 with TRBJ2-7; 13 bases line up with TRBD2. The ends lost 4 bases at V and 4 bases at J; junction bases unmatched: 5. The CDR3 contains 15 residues. The germline gives CDR1 SGHRS, CDR2 YFSETQ. CDR3 sequence (DNA): TGCGCCAGCAGCATCGGACTAGCGGGGGTGTACGAGCAGTACTTC. Its translation: CASSIGLAGVYEQYF.

This clonotype has just a few counts. The rearrangement uses TRBV24-1 and TRBJ2-3, with D uncertain. V lost 1 base, J lost 3 bases, and 13 bases lay in between. Germline CDR1 and CDR2: KGHDR and SFDVKD. The CDR3 length is 16 residues. For the CDR3, the DNA is TGTGCCACCAGTGATTTTCTCGTATCCGGTACAGATACGCAGTATTTT. It specifies CATSDFLVSGTDTQYF.

This clonotype appeared a few times. The chain links TRBV6-2 or TRBV6-3 to TRBJ1-5; 7 nucleotides line up with TRBD1. Germline CDR1 MNHEY, CDR2 SVGEGT. This CDR3 is 13 amino acids long. J lost 4 bases, V lost 6 bases, and 3 bases had no gene match. The CDR3 here is CASRSTGNQPQHF. The CDR3, as DNA: TGTGCCAGCAGATCGACAGGGAATCAGCCCCAGCATTTT.

Many counts were recorded for this clonotype. The CDR3 DNA reads as TGCAGTGCTAGAGATAAACGGCGGGAGGGGTGGAATGAGCAGTTCTTC. It encodes CSARDKRREGWNEQFF. This rearrangement joins TRBV20-1 to TRBJ2-1, with 9 nucleotides matching TRBD2. V shed 0 bases and J 7 bases; nucleotides not matched to a gene: 10. Germline V gene sequence: CDR1 DFQATT, CDR2 SNEGSKA (reference sequence). There are 16 residues in the CDR3.

The chain couples TRBV5-6 to TRBJ2-1; no definite D call. Germline CDR1 and CDR2: SGHDT and YYEEEE. Trimming stripped 3 bases from V and 4 bases from J, with 2 bases between. The CDR3 spans 11 residues. CDR3 in DNA: TGTGCCAGCAGCTCTTACAATGAGCAGTTCTTC. Translated: CASSSYNEQFF.

There are a few counts of this clonotype. V is TRBV5-1 and J is TRBJ2-1, with 14 bases identical to TRBD2. There are 17 residues in the CDR3. CDR1 SGHRS and CDR2 YFSETQ come from the germline V gene. The V segment lost 2 bases and the J segment 9 bases; nucleotides outside the gene matches: 10. DNA for the CDR3: TGCGCCAGCAGCTTATCAACCGGGACTAGCGGGGGAGGTGAGCAGTTCTTC. Its protein product is CASSLSTGTSGGGEQFF.

This clonotype came up a few times. V usage is TRBV7-8 and J usage is TRBJ2-1, with 10 bases fitting TRBD2. Germline V gives CDR1 SGHVS, CDR2 FQNEAQ. CDR3 length equals 14 residues. Losses at the gene ends were 1 base for V and 9 bases for J; bases not matched to a gene: 3. CDR3 nucleotide sequence: TGTGCCAGCAGCTTAGGGACTAGCGGAAGTGAGCAGTTCTTC. It yields the protein CASSLGTSGSEQFF.

Ten or more counts support this clonotype. The chain employs TRBV7-8 and TRBJ1-6; D gene uncertain. The CDR3 loop spans 15 amino acids. Trimming cost V 7 bases and J 4 bases, with 14 bases left between them. Germline V gene lookup returns CDR1 SGHVS and CDR2 FQNEAQ. The CDR3 DNA is TGTGCCAGCAATTCCCCCCGGGGATATAATTCACCCCTCCACTTT. It is translated as CASNSPRGYNSPLHF. The full variable domain, its missing parts supplied by reference TRBV7-8 and TRBJ1-6, is GAGVSQSPRYKVAKRGQDVALRCDPISGHVSLFWYQQALGQGPEFLTYFQNEAQLDKSGLPSDRFFAERPEGSVSTLKIQRTQQEDSAVYLCASNSPRGYNSPLHFGNGTRLTVT.

This chain connects TRBV5-1 to TRBJ2-5; perhaps TRBD1 as D (7 bases). The germline V gene encodes CDR1 SGHRS and CDR2 YFSETQ. The CDR3 runs to 14 residues. Deletions cut 4 bases from V and 4 bases from J, with 14 bases between. CDR3 sequence: CASSDPQGGETQYF. CDR3 DNA: TGCGCCAGCAGCGACCCGCAGGGGGGAGAGACCCAGTACTTC.

This clonotype was picked up many times. The V and J genes are TRBV4-1 and TRBJ1-6; no reliable D call. Per the germline V gene, CDR1 is MGHRA and CDR2 is YSYEKL. The V end lost 0 bases, the J end lost 13 bases, and 7 bases lay between the germline ends. The length of the CDR3 is 12 residues. The CDR3 reads CASSQDRVPLHF. In DNA, the CDR3 is TGCGCCAGCAGCCAAGATAGGGTCCCCCTCCACTTT.

This clonotype was seen only a few times. The chain employs TRBV10-3 and TRBJ2-3; 7 bases line up with TRBD1. With V trimmed by 3 bases and J by 5 bases, 8 bases remained unmatched. The germline CDR1 and CDR2 sequences are ENHRY and SYGVKD. This CDR3 has 15 residues. The CDR3 protein is CAISDRDSLGDTQYF. In DNA, the CDR3 is TGTGCCATCAGTGACCGGGACAGCCTGGGAGATACGCAGTATTTT.

The chain couples TRBV5-1 to TRBJ2-2; D is ambiguous. V gave up 3 bases and J gave up 2 bases, with 5 bases separating them. In germline, CDR1 is SGHRS, CDR2 YFSETQ. This CDR3 has 13 residues. CDR3 sequence (DNA): TGCGCCAGCAGCTCCACCAACACCGGGGAGCTGTTTTTT. Encoded protein: CASSSTNTGELFF.

This clonotype appeared a few times. V gene TRBV28 combines with J gene TRBJ2-5; D gene uncertain. The V gene's germline CDR1 is MDHEN and CDR2 SYDVKM. The CDR3 runs to 12 residues. Trimming cost V 9 bases and J 1 base, with 9 bases left between them. The CDR3 spells CASGRPQETQYF. DNA for the CDR3: TGTGCCAGTGGGCGTCCCCAAGAGACCCAGTACTTC.

This clonotype ranks as medium-sized. The chain employs TRBV5-1 and TRBJ2-7; D is possibly TRBD2 (5 bases). The CDR3 sequence is 13 residues long. Looked up from germline, CDR1 is SGHRS and CDR2 is YFSETQ. Trimming pared 5 bases from V and 5 bases from J, leaving 14 bases between. CDR3 amino acids: CASRLSVNDEQYF. The CDR3 DNA follows: TGCGCCAGCAGACTTAGCGTGAACGACGAGCAGTACTTC.

This clonotype came up a few times. The rearrangement links TRBV3-1 to TRBJ2-1; D not certain. The CDR3 length is 11 residues. Germline V gene data show CDR1 as LGHDT and CDR2 as YNNKEL (reference sequence). Trimming removed 4 bases from V and 7 bases from J, with 5 bases in between. This chain's CDR3 is CASSLENEQFF. CDR3 DNA: TGTGCCAGCAGCCTCGAGAATGAGCAGTTCTTC.

This clonotype was counted ten times or more. The V call is TRBV27, the J call TRBJ2-4; tentatively, D is TRBD2 (6 bases). Between the trimmed V and J ends, which lost 10 bases and 7 bases, there was a span of 17 bases. CDR1 is MNHEY and CDR2 is SMNVEV in the germline V gene (reference sequence). The CDR3 consists of 13 residues. CDR3 bases: TGTGCCACGCTAGCGCGCGAGGCGAACATTCAGTACTTC. This codes for CATLAREANIQYF.

The chain recombines TRBV19 with TRBJ1-4; tentatively, D is TRBD1 (5 bases). Trimming cost V 3 bases and J 0 bases, with 11 bases left between them. This CDR3 is built from 16 residues. CDR1 is LNHDA and CDR2 is SQIVND in the germline V gene (reference sequence). The CDR3 sequence is CASSMAQGATNEKLFF. In nucleotides, the CDR3 is TGTGCCAGTAGTATGGCTCAGGGTGCAACTAATGAAAAACTGTTTTTT.

This clonotype was seen many times. The CDR3 reads CASSRDSTSGSADTQYF. In nucleotides, the CDR3 is TGCGCCAGCAGCCGGGACAGCACTAGCGGGAGTGCAGATACGCAGTATTTT. This rearrangement joins TRBV5-1 to TRBJ2-3; 11 nucleotides match TRBD2. The V segment lost 4 bases and the J segment 4 bases; nucleotides outside the gene matches: 11. Germline V lookup: CDR1 SGHRS, CDR2 YFSETQ. The CDR3 loop spans 17 amino acids.

This clonotype was observed at least ten times. This chain links TRBV5-1 with TRBJ1-2; TRBD1 matches 10 bases. CDR1 is SGHRS, CDR2 YFSETQ, per germline. CDR3 length equals 13 residues. V lost 5 bases and J lost 5; bases outside the gene matches: 3. CDR3 nucleotide sequence: TGCGCCAGCAGGACAGGGGGCGGGTATGGCTACACCTTC. Its protein product is CASRTGGGYGYTF.

This clonotype was counted only a few times. The chain has TRBV20-1 and TRBJ2-5; 9 nucleotides align to TRBD2. The ends lost 3 bases at V and 1 base at J; junction bases unmatched: 3. Germline CDR1 reads DFQATT; CDR2 reads SNEGSKA (reference sequence). The CDR3 is 14 amino acids. CDR3 nucleotides: TGCAGTGCTAGGAAGGGACTAGCCCAAGAGACCCAGTACTTC. It yields the protein CSARKGLAQETQYF.

This clonotype was found a few times. The genes are TRBV27 and TRBJ2-1; TRBD1 matches 9 bases. Germline V gives CDR1 MNHEY, CDR2 SMNVEV (reference sequence). The CDR3 contains 13 residues. V lost 4 bases, J lost 10 bases, and 5 bases stayed unmatched. CDR3 DNA: TGTGCCAGCAGTTCGCATACAGGGGGCGAGCAGTTCTTC. This sequence encodes CASSSHTGGEQFF.

The chain has TRBV5-1 and TRBJ2-5; no clear D. The germline gives CDR1 SGHRS, CDR2 YFSETQ. The CDR3 extends over 13 amino acids. Trimming removed 0 bases from V and 1 base from J, with 4 bases in between. The CDR3, as DNA: TGCGCCAGCAGCTTGGCCTCCCAAGAGACCCAGTACTTC. This translates into CASSLASQETQYF.

This clonotype was found a few times. The chain carries TRBV5-6 and TRBJ2-1; D gene uncertain. CDR3 length: 11 amino acids. Germline CDR1 and CDR2: SGHDT and YYEEEE. Between the trimmed V and J ends, which lost 4 bases and 12 bases, there was a span of 11 bases. DNA of the CDR3: TGTGCCAGCAGCCGGGTCGGAGTGCAGTTCTTC. This gives the protein CASSRVGVQFF.